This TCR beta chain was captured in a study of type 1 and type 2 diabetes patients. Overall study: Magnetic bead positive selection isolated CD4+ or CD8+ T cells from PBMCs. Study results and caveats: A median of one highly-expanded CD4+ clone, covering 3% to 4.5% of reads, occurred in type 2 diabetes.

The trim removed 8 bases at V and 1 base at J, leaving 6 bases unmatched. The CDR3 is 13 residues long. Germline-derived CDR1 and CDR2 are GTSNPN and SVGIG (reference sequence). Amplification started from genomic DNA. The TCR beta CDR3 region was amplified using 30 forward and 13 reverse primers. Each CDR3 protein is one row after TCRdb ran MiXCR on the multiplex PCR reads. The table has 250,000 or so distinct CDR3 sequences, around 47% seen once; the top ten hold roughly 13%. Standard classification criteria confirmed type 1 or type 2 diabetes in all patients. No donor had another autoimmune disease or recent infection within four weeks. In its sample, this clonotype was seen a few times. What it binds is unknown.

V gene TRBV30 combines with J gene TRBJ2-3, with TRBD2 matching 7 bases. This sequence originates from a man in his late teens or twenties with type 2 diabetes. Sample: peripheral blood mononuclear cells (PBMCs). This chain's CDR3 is CAIVAGGTDTQYF. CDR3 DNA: TGTGCCATAGTGGCGGGAGGCACAGATACGCAGTATTTT. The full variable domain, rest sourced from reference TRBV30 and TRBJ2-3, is SQTIHQWPATLVQPVGSPLSLECTVEGTSNPNLYWYRQAAGRGLQLLFYSVGIGQISSEVPQNLSASRPQDRQFILSSKKLLLSDSGFYLCAIVAGGTDTQYFGPGTRLTVL.